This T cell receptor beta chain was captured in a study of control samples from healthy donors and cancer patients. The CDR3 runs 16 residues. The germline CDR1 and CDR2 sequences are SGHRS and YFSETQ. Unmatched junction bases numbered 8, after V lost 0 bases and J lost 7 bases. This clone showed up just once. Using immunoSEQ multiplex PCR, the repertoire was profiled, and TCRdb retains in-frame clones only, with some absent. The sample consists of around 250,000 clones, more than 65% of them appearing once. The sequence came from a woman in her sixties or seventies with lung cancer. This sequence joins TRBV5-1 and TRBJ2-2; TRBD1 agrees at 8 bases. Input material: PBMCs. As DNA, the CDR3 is TGCGCCAGCAGCTTGGCCGTGACAGGGGAAATCGGGGAGCTGTTTTTT. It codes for CASSLAVTGEIGELFF.